Listed here is a single T cell receptor beta chain. What it binds is not known. Each CDR3 protein is one row after TCRdb ran MiXCR on the 5' RACE reads. The sample has approximately 110,000 distinct CDR3 sequences, more than 13% seen once. The sample comes from a study of early T cells in non-severe SARS-CoV-2 infection. Across the whole study: Chains were unpaired, as sequencing was done on bulk RNA from unsorted whole blood.

V shed 6 bases and J shed 1 base, with 13 bases lying between them. This CDR3 spans 14 amino acids. Whole-study findings and limits: VDJdb matches were skewed toward anti-spike CD8 T cell responses.

The chain combines TRBV12-3 or TRBV12-4 with TRBJ2-7; weak D call: TRBD1 (5 bases). This TCR was recovered from an adult who was a healthcare worker with PCR-confirmed SARS-CoV-2 infection or an uninfected control (not recorded which). Sequences were obtained from whole blood. This CDR3 reads CASSPGSRSYEQYF. The CDR3 region has the DNA TGTGCCAGCAGCCCAGGGTCACGGTCCTACGAGCAGTACTTC.